The next 32 T cell receptor beta chains were all read from a single sample in a study of vaccination effects on CD4 cells after COVID-19. Before any sequencing was done, the ViraFEST assay used viral peptide pools to expand antigen-specific CD4+ T cells. Subsequent to a culture period of under 11 days, CD4+ T cells were isolated. Convalescent patients had PCR-confirmed SARS-CoV-2 infection between March and December 2020. Produced via immunoSEQ multiplex PCR; TCRdb's table is partial and in-frame only. Among approximately 70,000 clones listed, 73% were seen once. Antigens for these TCRs are unknown. Sequences were derived from CD4+ T cells from PBMCs cultured with HIV peptides, sampled before COVID-19 vaccination. Subset: HIV-1 Nef peptide pool negative control/reference culture. The origin of the receptors is a human donor who had a prior SARS-CoV-2 infection.

The CDR3 here is CASSRGPMNEQFF. The DNA for the CDR3 is TGTGCCAGCAGCCGGGGACCAATGAATGAGCAGTTCTTC. The gene calls are TRBV7-3 and TRBJ2-1; possibly TRBD1 or TRBD2 for D (5 bases each). Between the trimmed V and J ends, which lost 5 bases and 7 bases, there was a span of 12 bases. The CDR3 sequence is 13 residues long. Germline CDR1 reads SGHTA; CDR2 reads FQGTGA.

The chain joins TRBV6-5 to TRBJ1-2, with D hard to call. Trimming stripped 8 bases from V and 7 bases from J, with 14 bases between. The germline gives CDR1 MNHEY, CDR2 SVGAGI. The CDR3 consists of 12 residues. The CDR3 bases are TGTGCCAGCCAGTCGGGTTGGAGTGGCTACACCTTC. Residues: CASQSGWSGYTF.

The V gene is TRBV11-3, the J gene TRBJ1-2; D perhaps matches TRBD1 (5 bases). The CDR3 contains 13 residues. V was clipped by 8 bases and J by 3 bases, with 13 bases between them. CDR1 is SGHNT, CDR2 YENEEA, per germline. This CDR3 is CASGQGRYYGYTF. DNA of the CDR3: TGTGCCAGCGGTCAGGGCCGATACTATGGCTACACCTTC.

This chain links TRBV28 with TRBJ2-7; 8 bases agree with TRBD2. Germline loops: CDR1 MDHEN, CDR2 SYDVKM. V dropped 2 bases and J dropped 2; count of bases not matched to a gene: 5. The CDR3 contains 15 residues. The CDR3 DNA follows: TGTGCCAGCAGTTTAGCTTTAGCGGGGACCTACGAGCAGTACTTC. Its protein is CASSLALAGTYEQYF.

The chain has TRBV7-8 and TRBJ1-6; possibly TRBD1 for D (5 bases). There are 16 residues in the CDR3. Between the trimmed V and J ends, which lost 0 bases and 9 bases, there was a span of 15 bases. Per germline, CDR1 SGHVS and CDR2 FQNEAQ. The CDR3 bases are TGTGCCAGCAGCTTAGCCCCTCAGGGAATGGGTTCACCCCTCCACTTT. Its translation: CASSLAPQGMGSPLHF.

The rearrangement links TRBV7-9 to TRBJ2-3, with 8 bases matching TRBD2. This CDR3 is built from 16 residues. Trimming removed 2 bases from V and 0 bases from J; junction bases left unmatched: 4. Germline CDR1 is SEHNR and CDR2 is FQNEAQ (reference sequence). CDR3 region: CASSLYTSGSTDTQYF. CDR3 bases: TGTGCCAGCAGCTTATATACTAGCGGAAGCACAGATACGCAGTATTTT.

The CDR3 sequence: CASSVRDFTYNEQFF. CDR3 coding DNA: TGTGCCAGCAGCGTCCGGGACTTTACCTACAATGAGCAGTTCTTC. This chain uses TRBV9 with TRBJ2-1, with a tentative D call TRBD2 (6 bases). The V and J ends lost 2 bases and 2 bases respectively, with 11 bases between them. The CDR3 contains 15 residues. From germline, CDR1 is SGDLS and CDR2 YYNGEE.

The chain has TRBV7-2 and TRBJ1-1; D unclear. The germline CDR1 and CDR2 sequences are SGHTA and FQGNSA. This CDR3 has 14 residues. Trimming took off 2 bases at V and 3 bases at J, with 10 bases between the two ends. The CDR3 nucleotides are TGTGCCAGCAGCTTACTTGGGTCTGACACTGAAGCTTTCTTT. Encoded protein: CASSLLGSDTEAFF.

Written as DNA, the CDR3 is TGCGCCAGCAGCTTGGACAGGGGATATGAGCAGTTCTTC. As protein: CASSLDRGYEQFF. V gene TRBV5-1 combines with J gene TRBJ2-1; the match to TRBD1 covers 7 bases. The CDR3 totals 13 residues. V was clipped by 0 bases and J by 8 bases; unmatched bases: 2. CDR1 SGHRS and CDR2 YFSETQ come from the germline V gene. Full variable domain (remainder filled in from reference TRBV5-1 and TRBJ2-1): KAGVTQTPRYLIKTRGQQVTLSCSPISGHRSVSWYQQTPGQGLQFLFEYFSETQRNKGNFPGRFSGRQFSNSRSEMNVSTLELGDSALYLCASSLDRGYEQFFGPGTRLTVL.

V and J are TRBV6-1 and TRBJ2-2; D call uncertain. The CDR3 has 14 residues. V gave up 0 bases and J gave up 8 bases, with 10 bases separating them. Germline CDR1 is MNHNS and CDR2 is SASEGT. CDR3 DNA: TGTGCCAGCAGTGAAGCTGTTAATCGGGGGGAGCTGTTTTTT. Amino acids: CASSEAVNRGELFF.

The chain links TRBV12-3 or TRBV12-4 to TRBJ1-2, with D maybe TRBD1 (5 bases). This CDR3 is 12 amino acids long. Trimming took off 3 bases at V and 7 bases at J, with 9 bases between the two ends. CDR3 in amino acids: CASSFRGIGYTF. The CDR3 coding sequence is TGTGCCAGCAGTTTTCGGGGGATTGGCTACACCTTC.

The rearrangement uses TRBV18 and TRBJ1-1, with unresolved D. CDR1 is KGHSH, CDR2 LQKENI, per germline. V lost 3 bases, J lost 4 bases, and 9 bases lay in between. The CDR3 loop spans 13 amino acids. The CDR3 sequence: CASSPGRGTEAFF. The DNA for the CDR3 is TGTGCCAGCTCACCTGGTCGGGGCACTGAAGCTTTCTTT.

A few counts support this clone. V gene TRBV5-6 combines with J gene TRBJ1-6; maybe TRBD1 (5 bases). The CDR3 is made up of 12 amino acids. The germline V gene encodes CDR1 SGHDT and CDR2 YYEEEE. The germline V and J ends were trimmed by 3 bases and 10 bases, with 8 bases remaining between them. The DNA for the CDR3 is TGTGCCAGCAGCTGGGGGGACTCACCCCTCCACTTT. Protein sequence: CASSWGDSPLHF.

The chain couples TRBV7-9 to TRBJ1-2; the match to TRBD1 covers 10 bases. Germline assignment: CDR1 SEHNR and CDR2 FQNEAQ (reference sequence). The CDR3 totals 15 residues. V shed 6 bases, J shed 2 bases, and the junction held 6 bases outside the gene matches. CDR3 DNA: TGTGCCAGCAGTTCTGACAGGGGGCTAAACTATGGCTACACCTTC. This sequence encodes CASSSDRGLNYGYTF.

J is TRBJ1-1 and V is TRBV4-1, with a weak D call TRBD1 (5 bases). V was clipped by 2 bases and J by 2 bases, with 15 bases between them. The CDR3 is 16 residues long. The V gene's germline CDR1 is MGHRA and CDR2 YSYEKL. CDR3 DNA: TGCGCCAGCAGCCAATCTATCGACAGAGATAACACTGAAGCTTTCTTT. Protein product: CASSQSIDRDNTEAFF.

This chain connects TRBV5-1 to TRBJ1-2; perhaps TRBD1 as D (6 bases). Between the trimmed V and J ends, which lost 1 base and 6 bases, there was a span of 19 bases. Per the germline V gene, CDR1 is SGHRS and CDR2 is YFSETQ. The CDR3 spans 16 residues. CDR3 loop: CASSLNGIGGKHGYTF. In nucleotides, the CDR3 is TGCGCCAGCAGCTTGAATGGTATAGGGGGAAAGCATGGCTACACCTTC.

The chain carries TRBV2 and TRBJ2-5; tentatively, D is TRBD1 (6 bases). Per germline, CDR1 SNHLY and CDR2 FYNNEI. The CDR3 extends over 14 amino acids. V was shortened by 5 bases and J by 7 bases, with 17 bases between the two germline ends. DNA for the CDR3: TGTGCCAGCAGTAGGACAGTCGGTGGGGGGACCCAGTACTTC. This sequence encodes CASSRTVGGGTQYF.

V and J are TRBV29-1 and TRBJ1-2, with a tentative D call TRBD1 (6 bases). The length of the CDR3 is 12 residues. V lost 6 bases and J lost 4, with 12 bases in between. Germline lookup yields CDR1 SQVTM and CDR2 ANQGSEA. The CDR3 loop is CSVAQGSYGYTF. CDR3 DNA sequence: TGCAGCGTCGCTCAGGGGAGCTATGGCTACACCTTC.

The chain joins TRBV20-1 to TRBJ2-2, with TRBD1 as a possible D gene (5 bases). This CDR3 contains 14 residues. The ends were cut back, 3 bases at V and 1 base at J, with 9 bases in the middle. CDR1 and CDR2 (germline): DFQATT, SNEGSKA (reference sequence). CDR3 nucleotide sequence: TGCAGTGCTAGTTCGACAGTGAACACCGGGGAGCTGTTTTTT. Its translation is CSASSTVNTGELFF.

The chain uses TRBV2 and TRBJ1-6; a weak D match, TRBD1 (5 bases). This CDR3 comprises 16 residues. V was trimmed by 4 bases and J by 0 bases, leaving 10 bases between them. CDR1 and CDR2 from the germline V gene are SNHLY and FYNNEI. The DNA for the CDR3 is TGTGCCAGCAGTGGACAGTCGAGCTCCTATAATTCACCCCTCCACTTT. Amino acids: CASSGQSSSYNSPLHF.

In this sample, this clone is medium-sized. The chain links TRBV2 to TRBJ2-3, with TRBD2 matching over 13 bases. Germline CDR1 reads SNHLY; CDR2 reads FYNNEI. This CDR3 region has 14 residues. V shed 5 bases, J shed 4 bases, and the junction held 0 bases outside the gene matches. CDR3: CASSTSGGADTQYF. The DNA for the CDR3 is TGTGCCAGCAGTACTAGCGGGGGGGCAGATACGCAGTATTTT. The entire variable domain, with the rest obtained from reference TRBV2 and TRBJ2-3, is as follows: EPEVTQTPSHQVTQMGQEVILRCVPISNHLYFYWYRQILGQKVEFLVSFYNNEISEKSEIFDDQFSVERPDGSNFTLKIRSTKLEDSAMYFCASSTSGGADTQYFGPGTRLTVL.

This clone has a handful of counts. This CDR3 is CASSLDNTGELFF. In DNA, the CDR3 is TGCGCCAGCAGCTTGGATAACACCGGGGAGCTGTTTTTT. The chain joins TRBV5-1 to TRBJ2-2; D gene uncertain. CDR3 length: 13 residues. Trimming pared 0 bases from V and 2 bases from J, leaving 2 bases between. Germline values: CDR1 SGHRS, CDR2 YFSETQ.

This clone occurred a few times. J is TRBJ1-2 and V is TRBV7-2, with 7 bases that match TRBD1. CDR3 length: 14 residues. Trimming removed 5 bases from V and 5 bases from J; junction bases left unmatched: 8. The germline V gene has CDR1 SGHTA and CDR2 FQGNSA. DNA of the CDR3: TGTGCCAGCAGCCCACAGACAGGGAGTTATGGCTACACCTTC. It codes for CASSPQTGSYGYTF.

This rearrangement joins TRBV5-4 to TRBJ2-5, with no clear D. Germline loops: CDR1 SGHNT, CDR2 YYREEE (reference sequence). Deletions cut 4 bases from V and 5 bases from J, with 15 bases between. This CDR3 has 14 residues. The CDR3 DNA follows: TGTGCCAGCAGCCCGCGACCCGAGGCGGAGACCCAGTACTTC. Amino acid sequence: CASSPRPEAETQYF.

The V call is TRBV7-9, the J call TRBJ2-3; D is perhaps TRBD1 or TRBD2 (5 bases each). This CDR3 spans 15 amino acids. Trimming pared 7 bases from V and 6 bases from J, leaving 20 bases between. From germline, CDR1 is SEHNR and CDR2 FQNEAQ (reference sequence). The CDR3: CASTIGTGPVDTQYF. Written as DNA, the CDR3 is TGTGCCAGCACCATTGGGACGGGGCCGGTCGATACGCAGTATTTT.

This chain connects TRBV12-3 or TRBV12-4 to TRBJ2-1, with unresolved D. V lost 6 bases and J 5 bases, leaving 8 bases between the germline ends. The CDR3 extends over 12 amino acids. The CDR3 sequence is CASSPRHNEQFF. As DNA, the CDR3 is TGTGCCAGCAGCCCAAGACACAATGAGCAGTTCTTC.

The CDR3 DNA is TGCGCCAGCAGCTTGCTGCCAGGCTCTGGGGCCAACGTCCTGACTTTC. As protein: CASSLLPGSGANVLTF. The V call is TRBV5-1, the J call TRBJ2-6; D call uncertain. The CDR3 sequence is 16 residues long. In germline, CDR1 is SGHRS, CDR2 YFSETQ. With 1 base removed from V and 0 bases from J, the gap between germline ends came to 8 bases.

The rearrangement links TRBV19 to TRBJ1-6; D is undetermined. Trimming removed 1 base at V and 10 bases at J, with 14 bases between. The germline V gene has CDR1 LNHDA and CDR2 SQIVND (reference sequence). This CDR3 comprises 15 residues. The CDR3 DNA reads as TGTGCCAGTAGTATAGCCCTATCCGGTCGGTCACCCCTCCACTTT. This codes for CASSIALSGRSPLHF.

This sequence joins TRBV5-8 and TRBJ1-2, with D uncertain. Per the germline V gene, CDR1 is SGHTS and CDR2 is YDEGEE. The CDR3 covers 14 residues. V shed 2 bases and J shed 7 bases, with 15 bases lying between them. As DNA, the CDR3 is TGTGCCAGCAGCTTTATTGGTGAATCGGGTGGCTACACCTTC. Translating gives CASSFIGESGGYTF. Supplemented by reference TRBV5-8 and TRBJ1-2, the full variable domain reads EAGVTQSPTHLIKTRGQQATLRCSPISGHTSVYWYQQALGLGLQFLLWYDEGEERNRGNFPPRFSGRQFPNYSSELNVNALELEDSALYLCASSFIGESGGYTFGSGTRLTVV.

The chain couples TRBV5-5 to TRBJ1-4; D ambiguous. This CDR3 comprises 16 residues. CDR1 SGHKS and CDR2 YYEKEE come from the germline V gene (reference sequence). Deletions cut 0 bases from V and 0 bases from J, with 9 bases between. CDR3 sequence reads: CASSLAAVATNEKLFF. DNA of the CDR3: TGTGCCAGCAGCTTGGCGGCTGTTGCAACTAATGAAAAACTGTTTTTT. Supplemented by reference TRBV5-5 and TRBJ1-4, the full variable domain reads DAGVTQSPTHLIKTRGQQVTLRCSPISGHKSVSWYQQVLGQGPQFIFQYYEKEERGRGNFPDRFSARQFPNYSSELNVNALLLGDSALYLCASSLAAVATNEKLFFGSGTQLSVL.

The chain is built from TRBV5-1 and TRBJ2-3; TRBD2 agrees at 7 bases. J gave up 0 bases and V 0 bases, and 10 bases lay outside the gene matches. The CDR3 has 18 residues. Germline CDR1 is SGHRS and CDR2 is YFSETQ. The CDR3 DNA is TGCGCCAGCAGCTTGGATTTACTAGCGCCCTATAGCACAGATACGCAGTATTTT. Amino acids: CASSLDLLAPYSTDTQYF. Together with reference TRBV5-1 and TRBJ2-3, the CDR3 gives the full variable domain: KAGVTQTPRYLIKTRGQQVTLSCSPISGHRSVSWYQQTPGQGLQFLFEYFSETQRNKGNFPGRFSGRQFSNSRSEMNVSTLELGDSALYLCASSLDLLAPYSTDTQYFGPGTRLTVL.

This clone is labeled as medium-sized. The rearrangement links TRBV30 to TRBJ1-5, with D tentatively TRBD1 (6 bases). Germline V gene data show CDR1 as GTSNPN and CDR2 as SVGIG (reference sequence). The CDR3 has 14 amino acids. Trimming took 4 bases from V and 6 from J, leaving 16 bases between them. CDR3 DNA: TGTGCCTGGACTTCCACCGACAGGACTCAGCCCCAGCATTTT. Its translation is CAWTSTDRTQPQHF.